This record covers a single TCR beta chain. This sample is part of a study of T cells after yellow fever vaccination. The CDR3 is made up of 14 amino acids. Germline trimming cut 0 bases from V and 8 bases from J; bases unmatched to any gene: 9. Germline V gene data show CDR1 as DFQATT and CDR2 as SNEGSKA (reference sequence). TCRdb itself ran the 5' RACE reads through MiXCR, one entry per CDR3 protein. The table has roughly 300,000 distinct CDR3 sequences, around 6.8% seen once; the top ten hold roughly a sixth. The specimen was PBMCs, collected 45 days after the first yellow fever vaccination. The V call is TRBV20-1, the J call TRBJ1-2, with TRBD1 matching over 7 bases. The sequence was collected from a young man who received the YFV17D yellow fever vaccine. The CDR3 DNA follows: TGCAGTGCTAGAGACGCGAAGGGGGCAGGAGGCTACACCTTC. Its translation: CSARDAKGAGGYTF.